The present T cell receptor beta chain was sequenced within a study of human T cells and chemical hapten exposure. Stated time point: patch test 1, 2 weeks after DPC sensitization. Treatment reported: therapeutic diphenylcyclopropenone sensitization with weekly scalp DPC. This clonotype appeared many times. TCRdb ran MiXCR on the RACE reads and lists one entry per CDR3 protein. The table lists approximately 71,000 distinct CDR3 sequences, around 9.8% of them singletons. In germline, CDR1 is SGHVS, CDR2 FNYEAQ. The ends were cut back, 5 bases at V and 6 bases at J, with 13 bases in the middle. The CDR3 sequence is 14 residues long.

The clonotype was recovered from a woman aged 40 to 49 with alopecia areata. Some clones in this sample may be carry-over from other donors' samples. Here the sequenced sample was whole blood, taken in connection with sensitization to the hapten diphenylcyclopropenone (DPC). The rearrangement joins TRBV7-6 to TRBJ2-2, with D perhaps being TRBD1 or TRBD2 (5 bases each). This CDR3 reads CASSDYGDAGELFF. DNA for the CDR3: TGTGCCAGCAGCGACTACGGGGACGCCGGGGAGCTGTTTTTT.